This T cell receptor (beta chain) was identified during a study of cytomegalovirus exposure and HLA in healthy donors. For the study at large: A prior analysis found fewer than 120 million unique TCR beta sequences from 150 million to 200 million T cells.

Study-wide points: CMV serostatus was the sole immune exposure data available. Later analysis suggested links between common viral pathogens and several top significant clusters.

Use of 60 Vbeta and 13 Jbeta primers characterized the PCR. The table came from immunoSEQ multiplex PCR; TCRdb's copy has only in-frame clones and leaves some out. Among approximately 120,000 clones listed, around 68% were seen once. This clone was seen a handful of times. Its specificity is not known. Trimming took off 3 bases at V and 6 bases at J, with 18 bases between the two ends. Germline-derived CDR1 and CDR2 are LNHDA and SQIVND (reference sequence). The CDR3 sequence is 16 residues long. The sequence was collected from a middle-aged man in good health and CMV-seropositive. Sequencing was carried out using PBMCs. This chain uses TRBV19 with TRBJ2-1; D is unclear. CDR3 nucleotide sequence: TGTGCCAGTAGTATTCGTGGGCCTCCTACTCTCAATGAGCAGTTCTTC. It codes for CASSIRGPPTLNEQFF.